This T cell receptor beta chain derives from a study of sequential checkpoint blockade in melanoma. At the level of the study: Randomization was 1:1 between first-line nivolumab→ipilimumab and ipilimumab→nivolumab.

Germline V gene data show CDR1 as MNHNS and CDR2 as SASEGT. The CDR3 contains 16 residues. V lost 3 bases and J 1 base, leaving 15 bases between the germline ends. The sample's treatment: randomized to nivolumab then ipilimumab (arm A) or the reverse (arm B). DNA-damaging chemotherapy had not been given to any patient beforehand. Live CD3+CD8+ CD19− CD56− cells were sorted from PBMCs. Measured with immunoSEQ multiplex PCR; TCRdb has only the in-frame clones, and not every one. The profile covers fewer than 15,000 clones, with about 75% appearing a single time and less than 75% taken by the ten largest.

The V call is TRBV6-1, the J call TRBJ2-5; possible D gene TRBD1, 5 bases. The sequencing here drew on CD8+ T cells sorted from blood (inferred from file names), taken from a patient given nivolumab and ipilimumab in sequence. This clonotype originated in a human donor with melanoma. The CDR3 region is CASSDNLSTVQETQYF. The CDR3, as DNA: TGTGCCAGCAGTGACAACCTCTCGACAGTCCAAGAGACCCAGTACTTC.